This entry lists 14 T cell receptor beta chains sequenced from one sample in a study of blood T cell repertoires in COVID-19. TCRdb's copy holds only in-frame clones and misses some; the assay was immunoSEQ multiplex PCR. The sample includes fewer than 300,000 clones, 80% to 95% of them seen just once. The sample was peripheral blood. Source of these receptors: a person between 18 and 30 years old with COVID-19, enrolled during active disease.

This rearrangement joins TRBV11-3 to TRBJ2-1, with 8 nucleotides matching TRBD2. The length of the CDR3 is 13 residues. With 5 bases clipped from V and 13 bases from J, the junction kept 10 bases outside the gene matches. Per germline, CDR1 SGHNT and CDR2 YENEEA. CDR3 residues: CASSLYSGMGQFF. Here the CDR3 DNA reads TGTGCCAGCAGCCTCTATAGCGGGATGGGTCAGTTCTTC.

The chain combines TRBV28 with TRBJ1-5, with 9 bases lining up with TRBD1. J was trimmed by 5 bases and V by 5 bases; bases with no gene match: 4. Germline V gives CDR1 MDHEN, CDR2 SYDVKM. There are 14 residues in the CDR3. CDR3 coding DNA: TGTGCCAGCAGTCTAAACAGGGGGCATCAGCCCCAGCATTTT. The encoded protein is CASSLNRGHQPQHF.

The V and J genes are TRBV19 and TRBJ1-1; no clear D gene. This CDR3 comprises 14 residues. V was clipped by 5 bases and J by 1 base, with 11 bases between them. CDR1 and CDR2 from the germline V gene are LNHDA and SQIVND (reference sequence). CDR3 nucleotides: TGTGCCAGTAGTTACGGCGGGAGGAACACTGAAGCTTTCTTT. Encoded protein: CASSYGGRNTEAFF.

The chain carries TRBV30 and TRBJ1-1; D is undetermined. V lost 5 bases, J lost 5 bases, and 15 bases lay in between. CDR1 is GTSNPN, CDR2 SVGIG, per germline (reference sequence). CDR3 length: 13 residues. Here the CDR3 reads CAWAREARTEAFF. DNA of the CDR3: TGTGCCTGGGCGCGGGAGGCGAGGACTGAAGCTTTCTTT.

This clone was detected many times. The J gene is TRBJ2-7, the V gene TRBV3-1 (or the pseudogene TRBV3-2), with D perhaps TRBD2 (6 bases). The V and J ends lost 0 bases and 2 bases respectively, with 23 bases between them. The CDR3 has 19 residues. The germline CDR1 and CDR2 sequences are LGHDT and YNNKEL (reference sequence). CDR3: CASSQEGGSFGLTPYEQYF. As DNA, the CDR3 is TGTGCCAGCAGCCAAGAAGGAGGGAGTTTCGGGTTGACCCCCTACGAGCAGTACTTC.

The sample holds a few counts of this clone. This sequence joins TRBV27 and TRBJ2-2; 12 positions match TRBD2. CDR1 and CDR2 (germline): MNHEY, SMNVEV (reference sequence). The CDR3 loop spans 13 amino acids. Unmatched junction bases numbered 5, after V lost 5 bases and J lost 13 bases. The CDR3 spells CASSPTSGGGLFF. The CDR3 region has the DNA TGTGCCAGCAGTCCGACTAGCGGGGGCGGGCTGTTTTTT.

This rearrangement joins TRBV7-2 to TRBJ2-2; 10 nucleotides match TRBD2. The CDR3 loop spans 16 amino acids. With 6 bases clipped from V and 6 bases from J, the junction kept 10 bases outside the gene matches. In germline, CDR1 is SGHTA, CDR2 FQGNSA. Here the CDR3 reads CASRFPSGRAAGELFF. In DNA, the CDR3 is TGTGCCAGCAGATTTCCAAGCGGGAGGGCCGCCGGGGAGCTGTTTTTT.

The chain is built from TRBV6-1 and TRBJ2-7, with TRBD2 identical over 9 bases. Germline CDR1 MNHNS, CDR2 SASEGT. Germline trimming cut 4 bases from V and 2 bases from J; bases unmatched to any gene: 9. This CDR3 contains 16 residues. Here the CDR3 reads CASSVQDSGGAYEQYF. The CDR3 DNA sequence: TGTGCCAGCAGTGTTCAGGATAGCGGGGGAGCCTACGAGCAGTACTTC.

The rearrangement links TRBV2 to TRBJ2-5; a possible D gene is TRBD1 (6 bases). The length of the CDR3 is 13 residues. Germline V gene lookup returns CDR1 SNHLY and CDR2 FYNNEI. V was pared by 6 bases and J by 5 bases, with 13 bases between. CDR3 residues: CASSTGFEETQYF. The CDR3 coding sequence is TGTGCCAGCAGCACAGGGTTTGAGGAGACCCAGTACTTC.

V and J are TRBV19 and TRBJ2-7; 9 bases are a match to TRBD1. The length of the CDR3 is 15 residues. Germline V gene data show CDR1 as LNHDA and CDR2 as SQIVND (reference sequence). J lost 7 bases, V lost 3 bases, and 10 bases had no gene match. The CDR3 loop reads CASSIATGGLGEQYF. The CDR3 DNA is TGTGCCAGTAGTATCGCGACAGGGGGATTGGGTGAGCAGTACTTC.

V and J are TRBV7-9 and TRBJ2-3, with 10 bases fitting TRBD1. The CDR3 loop spans 17 amino acids. Germline CDR1 and CDR2: SEHNR and FQNEAQ (reference sequence). V lost 5 bases, J lost 0 bases, and 8 bases stayed unmatched. DNA for the CDR3: TGTGCCAGCAGCCCGGGACAGGGGAGCTTCAGCACAGATACGCAGTATTTT. As protein: CASSPGQGSFSTDTQYF.

J is TRBJ1-2 and V is TRBV5-4; maybe TRBD1 (6 bases). This CDR3 contains 14 residues. CDR1 is SGHNT and CDR2 is YYREEE in the germline V gene (reference sequence). The V end was cut by 2 bases, the J end by 0 bases, with 8 bases between. CDR3 DNA: TGTGCCAGCAGCTTTGGGGGCCCTAACTATGGCTACACCTTC. This sequence encodes CASSFGGPNYGYTF.

The rearrangement uses TRBV29-1 and TRBJ1-1; possibly TRBD1 for D (5 bases). The V and J ends lost 3 bases and 7 bases respectively, with 12 bases between them. The germline gives CDR1 SQVTM, CDR2 ANQGSEA. This CDR3 region has 12 residues. The CDR3 DNA follows: TGCAGCGTTGACGGGGGACGCTATGAAGCTTTCTTT. As protein: CSVDGGRYEAFF.

This clone was seen a handful of times. The chain recombines TRBV5-6 with TRBJ2-7; 12 bases fit TRBD2. This CDR3 comprises 15 residues. CDR1 is SGHDT, CDR2 YYEEEE, per germline. The V gene end was trimmed by 4 bases and the J gene end by 4 bases; junction bases not matched to a gene: 6. CDR3 in amino acids: CASSPPSGRVYEQYF. The CDR3 nucleotides are TGTGCCAGCAGCCCTCCTAGCGGGAGGGTATACGAGCAGTACTTC.